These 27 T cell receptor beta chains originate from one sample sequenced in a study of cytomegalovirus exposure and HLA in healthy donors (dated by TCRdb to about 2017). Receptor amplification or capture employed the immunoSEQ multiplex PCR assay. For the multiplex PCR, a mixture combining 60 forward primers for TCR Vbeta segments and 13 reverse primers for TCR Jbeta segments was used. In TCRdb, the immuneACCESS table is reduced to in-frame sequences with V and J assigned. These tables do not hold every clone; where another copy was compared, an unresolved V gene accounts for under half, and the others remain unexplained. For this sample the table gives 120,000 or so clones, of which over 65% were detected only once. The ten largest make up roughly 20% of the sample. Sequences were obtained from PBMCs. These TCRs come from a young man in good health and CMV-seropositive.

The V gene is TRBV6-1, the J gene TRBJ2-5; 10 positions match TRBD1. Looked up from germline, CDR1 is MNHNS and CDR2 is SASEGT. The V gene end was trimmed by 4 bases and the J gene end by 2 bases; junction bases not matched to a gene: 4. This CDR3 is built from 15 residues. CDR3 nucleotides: TGTGCCAGCAGTGCGACAGGGGGCTCGCAAGAGACCCAGTACTTC. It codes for CASSATGGSQETQYF.

The CDR3 sequence: CASSQEGQNILAGAWKTQYF. The CDR3 bases are TGTGCCAGCAGCCAAGAAGGCCAGAACATACTAGCGGGGGCCTGGAAGACCCAGTACTTC. The chain has TRBV4-2 and TRBJ2-5; TRBD2 matches 11 bases. Germline V gene sequence: CDR1 LGHNA, CDR2 YNFKEQ. The CDR3 totals 20 residues. After removal of 0 bases from V and 6 bases from J, the junction contained 18 bases not matched to a gene.

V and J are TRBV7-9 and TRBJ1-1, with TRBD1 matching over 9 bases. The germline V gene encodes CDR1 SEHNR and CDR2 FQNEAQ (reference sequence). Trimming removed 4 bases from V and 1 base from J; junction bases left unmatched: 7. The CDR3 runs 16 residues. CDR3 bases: TGTGCCAGCAGCTGGCCGCTGGGACAGGGGAACACTGAAGCTTTCTTT. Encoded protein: CASSWPLGQGNTEAFF.

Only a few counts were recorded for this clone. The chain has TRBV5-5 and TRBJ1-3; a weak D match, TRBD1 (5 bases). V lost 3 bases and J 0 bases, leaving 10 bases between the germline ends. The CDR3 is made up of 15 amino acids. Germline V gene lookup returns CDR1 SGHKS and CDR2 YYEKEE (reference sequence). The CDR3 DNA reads TGTGCCAGCAGCTCCCAACAGGCCTCTGGAAACACCATATATTTT. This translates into CASSSQQASGNTIYF.

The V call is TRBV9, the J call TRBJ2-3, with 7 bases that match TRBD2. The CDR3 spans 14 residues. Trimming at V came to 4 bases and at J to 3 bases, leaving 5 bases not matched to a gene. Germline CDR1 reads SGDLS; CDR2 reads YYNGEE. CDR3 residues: CASSSTGGTDTQYF. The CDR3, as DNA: TGTGCCAGCAGCTCTACGGGAGGTACAGATACGCAGTATTTT.

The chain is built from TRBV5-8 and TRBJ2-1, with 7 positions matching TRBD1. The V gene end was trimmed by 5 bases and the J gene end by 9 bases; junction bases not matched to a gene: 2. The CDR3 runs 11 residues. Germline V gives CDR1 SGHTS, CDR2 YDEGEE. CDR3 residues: CASRQGSEQFF. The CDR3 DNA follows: TGTGCCAGCAGACAGGGGAGTGAGCAGTTCTTC.

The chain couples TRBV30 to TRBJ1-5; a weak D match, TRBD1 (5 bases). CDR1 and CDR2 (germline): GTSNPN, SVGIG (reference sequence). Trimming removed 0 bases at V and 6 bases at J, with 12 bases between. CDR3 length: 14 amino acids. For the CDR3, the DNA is TGTGCCTGGAGTGTTGGGGGGGTAGTTCAGCCCCAGCATTTT. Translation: CAWSVGGVVQPQHF.

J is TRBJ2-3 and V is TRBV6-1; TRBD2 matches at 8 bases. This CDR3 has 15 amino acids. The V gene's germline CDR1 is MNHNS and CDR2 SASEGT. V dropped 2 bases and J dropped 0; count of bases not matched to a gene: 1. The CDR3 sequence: CASSEIAGSTDTQYF. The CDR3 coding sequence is TGTGCCAGCAGTGAAATAGCGGGGAGCACAGATACGCAGTATTTT.

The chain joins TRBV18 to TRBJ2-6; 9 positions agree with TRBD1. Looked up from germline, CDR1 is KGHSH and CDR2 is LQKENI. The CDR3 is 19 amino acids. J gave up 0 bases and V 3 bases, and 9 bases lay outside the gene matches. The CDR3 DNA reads TGTGCCAGCTCACCGTCGGACAGGGGAGACTTCTCTGGGGCCAACGTCCTGACTTTC. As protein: CASSPSDRGDFSGANVLTF.

CDR3 loop: CASSDSLAGGSEQFF. CDR3 coding DNA: TGTGCCAGCAGTGACTCACTAGCGGGGGGGAGTGAGCAGTTCTTC. V and J are TRBV6-4 and TRBJ2-1; TRBD2 matches at 13 bases. There are 15 residues in the CDR3. Unmatched junction bases numbered 2, after V lost 0 bases and J lost 9 bases. Germline values: CDR1 MRHNA, CDR2 SNTAGT.

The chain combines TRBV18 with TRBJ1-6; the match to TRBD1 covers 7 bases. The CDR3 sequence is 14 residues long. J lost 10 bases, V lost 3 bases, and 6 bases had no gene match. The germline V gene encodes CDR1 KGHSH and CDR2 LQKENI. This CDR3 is CASSPQGEGSPLHF. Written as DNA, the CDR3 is TGTGCCAGCTCACCCCAGGGGGAAGGCTCACCCCTCCACTTT.

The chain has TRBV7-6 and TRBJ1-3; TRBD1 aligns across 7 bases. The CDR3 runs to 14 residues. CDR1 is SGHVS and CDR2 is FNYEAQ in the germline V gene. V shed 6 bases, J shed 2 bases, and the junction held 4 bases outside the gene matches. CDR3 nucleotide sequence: TGTGCCAGCAGAGGTACAGGGGCTGGAAACACCATATATTTT. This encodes CASRGTGAGNTIYF.

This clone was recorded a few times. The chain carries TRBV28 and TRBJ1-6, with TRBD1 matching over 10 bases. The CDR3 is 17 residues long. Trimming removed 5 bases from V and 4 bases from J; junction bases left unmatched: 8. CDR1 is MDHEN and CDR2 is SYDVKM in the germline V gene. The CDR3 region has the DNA TGTGCCAGCAGTATCGGGACAGGGGAAATTTATAATTCACCCCTCCACTTT. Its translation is CASSIGTGEIYNSPLHF.

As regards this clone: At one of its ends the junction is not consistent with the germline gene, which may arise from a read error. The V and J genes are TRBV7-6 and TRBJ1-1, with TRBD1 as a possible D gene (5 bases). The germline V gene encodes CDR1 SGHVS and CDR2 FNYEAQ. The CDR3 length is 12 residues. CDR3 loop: CANSFGGTEAFF. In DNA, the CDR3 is TGTGCCAACAGCTTTGGGGGGACTGAAGCTTTCTTT. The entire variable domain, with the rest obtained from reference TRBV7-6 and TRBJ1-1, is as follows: GAGVSQSPRYKVTKRGQDVALRCDPISGHVSLYWYRQALGQGPEFLTYFNYEAQQDKSGLPNDRFSAERPEGSISTLTIQRTEQRDSAMYRCANSFGGTEAFFGQGTRLTVV.

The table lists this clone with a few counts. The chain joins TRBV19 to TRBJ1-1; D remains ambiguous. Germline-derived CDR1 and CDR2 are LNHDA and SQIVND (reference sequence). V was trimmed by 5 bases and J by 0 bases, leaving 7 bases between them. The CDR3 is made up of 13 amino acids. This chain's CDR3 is CASSQTLNTEAFF. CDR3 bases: TGTGCCAGTAGTCAAACACTGAACACTGAAGCTTTCTTT. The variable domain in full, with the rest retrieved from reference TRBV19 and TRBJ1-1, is DGGITQSPKYLFRKEGQNVTLSCEQNLNHDAMYWYRQDPGQGLRLIYYSQIVNDFQKGDIAEGYSVSREKKESFPLTVTSAQKNPTAFYLCASSQTLNTEAFFGQGTRLTVV.

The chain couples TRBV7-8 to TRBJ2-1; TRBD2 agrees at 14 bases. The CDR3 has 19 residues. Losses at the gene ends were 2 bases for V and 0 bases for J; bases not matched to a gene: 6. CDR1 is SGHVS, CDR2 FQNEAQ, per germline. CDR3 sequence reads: CASSLTGLAGAFSYNEQFF. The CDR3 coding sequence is TGTGCCAGCAGCTTAACGGGACTAGCGGGGGCCTTCTCCTACAATGAGCAGTTCTTC.

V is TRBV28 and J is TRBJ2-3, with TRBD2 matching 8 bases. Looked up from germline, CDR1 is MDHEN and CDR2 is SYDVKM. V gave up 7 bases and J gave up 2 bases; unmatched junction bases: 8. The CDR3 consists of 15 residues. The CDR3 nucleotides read TGTGCCAGCAAGTTCGTCGGGGGGGTCACAGATACGCAGTATTTT. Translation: CASKFVGGVTDTQYF.

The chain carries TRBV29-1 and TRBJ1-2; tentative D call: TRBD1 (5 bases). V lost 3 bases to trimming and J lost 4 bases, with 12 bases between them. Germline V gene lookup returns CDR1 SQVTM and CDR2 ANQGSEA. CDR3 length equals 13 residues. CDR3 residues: CSVDVGAGYGYTF. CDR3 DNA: TGCAGCGTTGATGTAGGGGCCGGCTATGGCTACACCTTC.

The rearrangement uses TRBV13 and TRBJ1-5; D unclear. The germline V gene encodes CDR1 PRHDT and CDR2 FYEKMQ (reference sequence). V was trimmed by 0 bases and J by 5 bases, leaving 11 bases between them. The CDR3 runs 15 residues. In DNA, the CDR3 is TGTGCCAGCAGCTTAGGCCGTGCGGCCCATCAGCCCCAGCATTTT. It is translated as CASSLGRAAHQPQHF.

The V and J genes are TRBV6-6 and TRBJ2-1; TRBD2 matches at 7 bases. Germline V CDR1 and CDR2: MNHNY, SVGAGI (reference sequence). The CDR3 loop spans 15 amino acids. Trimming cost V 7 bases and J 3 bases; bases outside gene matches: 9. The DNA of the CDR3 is TGTGCCAGCATCGACAGCGGGACTGGCTACAATGAGCAGTTCTTC. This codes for CASIDSGTGYNEQFF.

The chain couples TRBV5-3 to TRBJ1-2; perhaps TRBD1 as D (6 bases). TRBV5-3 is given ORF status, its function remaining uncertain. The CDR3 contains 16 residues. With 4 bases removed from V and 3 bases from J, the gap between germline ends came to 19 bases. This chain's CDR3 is CARSRSHRESHYGYTF. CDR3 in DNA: TGTGCCAGAAGCAGGAGTCACAGGGAGTCCCACTATGGCTACACCTTC.

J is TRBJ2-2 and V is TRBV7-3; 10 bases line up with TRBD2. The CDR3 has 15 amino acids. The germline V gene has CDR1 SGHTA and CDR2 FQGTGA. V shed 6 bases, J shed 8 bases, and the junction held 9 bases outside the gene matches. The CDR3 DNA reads TGTGCCAGCAGATCTAGCGGGGGAGGACCGGGGGAGCTGTTTTTT. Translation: CASRSSGGGPGELFF.

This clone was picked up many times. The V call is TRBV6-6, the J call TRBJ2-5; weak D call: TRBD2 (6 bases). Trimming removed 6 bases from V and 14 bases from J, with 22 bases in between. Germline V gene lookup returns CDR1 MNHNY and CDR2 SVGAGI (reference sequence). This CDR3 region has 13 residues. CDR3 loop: CASRAGLADGRYF. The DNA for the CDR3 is TGTGCCAGCAGGGCGGGGCTAGCCGATGGTCGCTACTTC.

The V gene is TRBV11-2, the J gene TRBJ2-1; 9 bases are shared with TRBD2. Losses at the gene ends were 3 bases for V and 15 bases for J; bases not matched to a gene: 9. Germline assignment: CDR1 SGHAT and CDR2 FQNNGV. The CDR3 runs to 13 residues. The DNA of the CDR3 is TGTGCCAGCAGCTTGGGAGCGGGGGGATTTCCGTTCTTC. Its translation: CASSLGAGGFPFF.

CDR3 DNA: TGTGCCATCAGTCGTTTGGGCACGTTCTACGAGCAGTACTTC. This sequence encodes CAISRLGTFYEQYF. J is TRBJ2-7 and V is TRBV12-1; the table's D call, TRBD1, was not checked against the DNA. TRBV12-1 is recorded as a pseudogene. The CDR3 is 14 residues long.

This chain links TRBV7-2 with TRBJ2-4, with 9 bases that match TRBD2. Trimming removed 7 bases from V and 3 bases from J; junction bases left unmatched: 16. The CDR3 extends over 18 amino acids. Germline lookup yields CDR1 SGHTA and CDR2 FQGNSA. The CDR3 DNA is TGTGCCAGCAATTACAGGGTGGCAGCGGGGGGTGTCAAAAACATTCAGTACTTC. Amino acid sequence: CASNYRVAAGGVKNIQYF. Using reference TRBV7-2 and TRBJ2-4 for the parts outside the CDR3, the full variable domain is GAGVSQSPSNKVTEKGKDVELRCDPISGHTALYWYRQSLGQGLEFLIYFQGNSAPDKSGLPSDRFSAERTGGSVSTLTIQRTQQEDSAVYLCASNYRVAAGGVKNIQYFGAGTRLSVL.

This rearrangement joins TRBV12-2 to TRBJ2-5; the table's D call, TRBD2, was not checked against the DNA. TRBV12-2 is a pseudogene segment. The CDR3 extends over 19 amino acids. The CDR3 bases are TGTGCAAGTCGCCCCCGGCCCCCCGCGCTAGCGGGGCACCAAGAGACCCAGTACTTC. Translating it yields CASRPRPPALAGHQETQYF.